This T cell receptor beta chain was identified during a study of T cells in Graves' hyperthyroidism and ophthalmopathy. On this clonotype: The target antigen is unknown. A read error may be the cause here, since a much bigger clone is one base away.

Study results and limitations: Ophthalmopathy was told apart from stable hyperthyroidism by a 13 V-J model. Ophthalmopathy got predicted by the model a median roughly 6.1 months before its onset.

Thyroid ultrasound, orbital computed tomography, clinical symptoms, and serum thyroxine and TRAb underpinned diagnoses. CDR1 and CDR2 from the germline V gene are GTSNPN and SVGIG (reference sequence). The CDR3 spans 15 residues. TCR beta CDR3 regions were amplified from RNA transcripts. HTBI primers were the set used in a first-round RT-PCR of the TCR CDR3. Each CDR3 protein is one row after TCRdb ran MiXCR on the multiplex PCR reads. The top ten clones hold approximately 3.5% of a sample with around 600,000 distinct CDR3 sequences, roughly 15% of them seen once. The TCR originated in a woman in her thirties or forties with Graves' ophthalmopathy. Sequencing input: blood. The rearrangement joins TRBV30 to TRBJ1-5, with TRBD1 as a possible D gene (6 bases). The chain's CDR3 is CAWSRRGFSNQPQQF. The DNA of the CDR3 is TGTGCCTGGAGTAGGAGGGGGTTTAGCAATCAGCCCCAGCAGTTT.